Following are 27 T cell receptor beta chains from one sample sequenced in a study of human T cells and chemical hapten exposure. The time point: healthy volunteer bleed at 6 weeks. Unfractionated whole blood yielded the extracted total RNA. TCRdb reanalysed the RACE reads using MiXCR and keeps one entry per CDR3 protein. The table includes 65,000 or so distinct CDR3 sequences, around 6.3% detected once. Sequencing was carried out using whole blood. Receptors originate from a female donor in good health. Some clones in this sample may be carry-over from other donors' samples.

The chain couples TRBV12-3 or TRBV12-4 to TRBJ2-7; tentative D call: TRBD1 (5 bases). V shed 7 bases and J shed 5 bases, with 18 bases lying between them. CDR3 size: 14 residues. The CDR3 region has the DNA TGTGCCAGCACTCCGAGGCAGGGTGGCGACGAGCAGTACTTC. Its protein is CASTPRQGGDEQYF.

This clonotype was found many times. This rearrangement joins TRBV20-1 to TRBJ2-3; D call uncertain. CDR1 DFQATT and CDR2 SNEGSKA come from the germline V gene (reference sequence). This CDR3 has 14 residues. The germline V and J ends were trimmed by 4 bases and 0 bases, with 11 bases remaining between them. The CDR3 bases are TGCAGTGCTAACCCTCAGGCTAGCACAGATACGCAGTATTTT. This sequence encodes CSANPQASTDTQYF.

By sample fraction, this clonotype is medium-sized. This rearrangement joins TRBV20-1 to TRBJ2-1; a weak D match, TRBD2 (6 bases). Germline V CDR1 and CDR2: DFQATT, SNEGSKA (reference sequence). The CDR3 is made up of 15 amino acids. Trimming took 6 bases from V and 1 from J, leaving 16 bases between them. The CDR3 coding sequence is TGCAGTGCCCCCAGTATGACTAGTTCCTACAATGAGCAGTTCTTC. This sequence encodes CSAPSMTSSYNEQFF.

CDR3 protein: CSARDPTSGNLSEQFF. The CDR3 nucleotides are TGCAGTGCTAGAGATCCGACTAGCGGGAATCTCAGTGAGCAGTTCTTC. This sequence joins TRBV20-1 and TRBJ2-1, with TRBD2 matching 11 bases. Trimming at V came to 0 bases and at J to 9 bases, leaving 10 bases not matched to a gene. The CDR3 extends over 16 amino acids. Per germline, CDR1 DFQATT and CDR2 SNEGSKA (reference sequence).

This clonotype was counted a few times. The chain combines TRBV5-6 with TRBJ2-5; either TRBD1 or TRBD2 may supply D (5 bases each). Germline V gives CDR1 SGHDT, CDR2 YYEEEE. CDR3 length equals 14 residues. The V end lost 4 bases, the J end lost 2 bases, and 12 bases lay between the germline ends. CDR3 coding DNA: TGTGCCAGCAGCGACGGGACCCTGCAAGAGACCCAGTACTTC. Translation gives CASSDGTLQETQYF.

In this sample, this clonotype turned up many times. The V gene is TRBV5-5, the J gene TRBJ2-3; no definite D call. V was shortened by 3 bases and J by 5 bases, with 10 bases between the two germline ends. Germline V gene sequence: CDR1 SGHKS, CDR2 YYEKEE (reference sequence). The CDR3 is made up of 13 amino acids. CDR3 bases: TGTGCCAGCAGCTCTCTACTGAGAGATACGCAGTATTTT. Its protein is CASSSLLRDTQYF.

Many counts were recorded for this clonotype. The rearrangement links TRBV7-3 to TRBJ2-2; D gene uncertain. Germline V lookup: CDR1 SGHTA, CDR2 FQGTGA. The CDR3 is 15 residues long. V was pared by 5 bases and J by 4 bases, with 14 bases between. The CDR3 nucleotides are TGTGCCAGCAGCGCCCAGGCTCTGGGCACCGGGGAGCTGTTTTTT. Amino acid sequence: CASSAQALGTGELFF.

V usage is TRBV28 and J usage is TRBJ1-1, with D unclear. This CDR3 region has 12 residues. CDR1 and CDR2 from the germline V gene are MDHEN and SYDVKM. The ends were cut back, 6 bases at V and 8 bases at J, with 13 bases in the middle. CDR3 protein: CASSYPPDEAFF. The CDR3 coding sequence is TGTGCCAGCAGCTATCCCCCTGACGAAGCTTTCTTT.

The CDR3 bases are TGTGCCAGCAGCCAAGAGTCCCGGGACAGGGTTCAGCCCCAGCATTTT. It is translated as CASSQESRDRVQPQHF. The J gene is TRBJ1-5, the V gene TRBV4-2; the match to TRBD1 covers 9 bases. This CDR3 has 16 amino acids. J gave up 6 bases and V 0 bases, and 6 bases lay outside the gene matches. Germline V lookup: CDR1 LGHNA, CDR2 YNFKEQ.

This clonotype was seen a handful of times. The rearrangement uses TRBV7-9 and TRBJ2-7, with D possibly TRBD1 on 5 matching bases. The germline V and J ends were trimmed by 3 bases and 2 bases, with 17 bases remaining between them. This CDR3 spans 16 amino acids. Germline V gene lookup returns CDR1 SEHNR and CDR2 FQNEAQ (reference sequence). DNA of the CDR3: TGTGCCAGCAGCTTCCACGGACGGAAGGGGCCCTACGAGCAGTACTTC. It encodes CASSFHGRKGPYEQYF.

This clonotype was seen only a few times. V gene TRBV7-2 combines with J gene TRBJ2-1, with 9 bases matching TRBD1. With 4 bases clipped from V and 7 bases from J, the junction kept 8 bases outside the gene matches. Per the germline V gene, CDR1 is SGHTA and CDR2 is FQGNSA. The CDR3 is 15 amino acids. The CDR3 protein is CASSSRDRVNNEQFF. For the CDR3, the DNA is TGTGCCAGCAGCTCCCGGGACAGGGTTAATAATGAGCAGTTCTTC.

This clonotype was recorded at least ten times. This chain uses TRBV5-1 with TRBJ2-5; D may match TRBD1 or TRBD2 (5 bases each). CDR3 length: 13 residues. The ends were cut back, 4 bases at V and 4 bases at J, with 11 bases in the middle. Germline loops: CDR1 SGHRS, CDR2 YFSETQ. The CDR3 sequence is CASSRGTGETQYF. As DNA, the CDR3 is TGCGCCAGCAGCAGAGGGACCGGAGAGACCCAGTACTTC. Combining the CDR3 with reference TRBV5-1 and TRBJ2-5 gives the whole variable domain KAGVTQTPRYLIKTRGQQVTLSCSPISGHRSVSWYQQTPGQGLQFLFEYFSETQRNKGNFPGRFSGRQFSNSRSEMNVSTLELGDSALYLCASSRGTGETQYFGPGTRLLVL.

V and J are TRBV4-1 and TRBJ2-1; 10 bases map to TRBD2. The CDR3 loop spans 17 amino acids. Germline V gene lookup returns CDR1 MGHRA and CDR2 YSYEKL. The junction had 10 bases not matched to a gene; V was cut back by 0 bases and J by 8 bases. For the CDR3, the DNA is TGCGCCAGCAGCCAAGATCCCTCTAGCGGGAGTCGCTATGAGCAGTTCTTC. This codes for CASSQDPSSGSRYEQFF.

This clonotype has ten or more counts. V usage is TRBV20-1 and J usage is TRBJ2-1; D not resolved. The CDR3 is made up of 11 amino acids. The V and J ends lost 2 bases and 4 bases respectively, with 3 bases between them. Germline-derived CDR1 and CDR2 are DFQATT and SNEGSKA (reference sequence). CDR3 in DNA: TGCAGTGCTAGAAAGTACAATGAGCAGTTCTTC. It is translated as CSARKYNEQFF.

This rearrangement joins TRBV29-1 to TRBJ1-6; 7 bases match TRBD1. J gave up 5 bases and V 4 bases, and 2 bases lay outside the gene matches. The CDR3 runs 13 residues. Per the germline V gene, CDR1 is SQVTM and CDR2 is ANQGSEA. CDR3 sequence reads: CSVGDSHNSPLHF. As DNA, the CDR3 is TGCAGCGTTGGGGACAGTCATAATTCACCCCTCCACTTT.

J is TRBJ2-7 and V is TRBV2; D gene unclear. The CDR3 has 12 residues. Germline loops: CDR1 SNHLY, CDR2 FYNNEI. Trimming took 5 bases from V and 7 from J, leaving 12 bases between them. The DNA of the CDR3 is TGTGCCAGCAGTCTGGACCTGGGAGAGCAGTACTTC. Translated: CASSLDLGEQYF.

The chain is built from TRBV9 and TRBJ1-4, with TRBD1 matching 9 bases. The V segment lost 3 bases and the J segment 7 bases; nucleotides outside the gene matches: 4. Per the germline V gene, CDR1 is SGDLS and CDR2 is YYNGEE. The CDR3 length is 14 residues. CDR3 DNA: TGTGCCAGCAGCGCCGGGACAGGGAGTGAAAAACTGTTTTTT. It codes for CASSAGTGSEKLFF. Variable domain in full (rest from reference TRBV9 and TRBJ1-4): DSGVTQTPKHLITATGQRVTLRCSPRSGDLSVYWYQQSLDQGLQFLIQYYNGEERAKGNILERFSAQQFPDLHSELNLSSLELGDSALYFCASSAGTGSEKLFFGSGTQLSVL.

This clonotype has ten or more counts. V and J are TRBV7-2 and TRBJ2-2; D perhaps matches TRBD1 (6 bases). The CDR3 totals 16 residues. The V end was cut by 3 bases, the J end by 1 base, with 12 bases between. Germline CDR1 SGHTA, CDR2 FQGNSA. The CDR3 spells CASSFGQLQNTGELFF. DNA of the CDR3: TGTGCCAGCAGCTTCGGACAGCTCCAGAACACCGGGGAGCTGTTTTTT.

The chain carries TRBV7-2 and TRBJ2-1, with unresolved D. Germline assignment: CDR1 SGHTA and CDR2 FQGNSA. Trimming pared 1 base from V and 3 bases from J, leaving 10 bases between. There are 15 residues in the CDR3. The CDR3: CASSLGSYIYNEQFF. CDR3 coding DNA: TGTGCCAGCAGCTTAGGTAGCTACATCTACAATGAGCAGTTCTTC. The full variable domain, its missing parts supplied by reference TRBV7-2 and TRBJ2-1, is GAGVSQSPSNKVTEKGKDVELRCDPISGHTALYWYRQSLGQGLEFLIYFQGNSAPDKSGLPSDRFSAERTGGSVSTLTIQRTQQEDSAVYLCASSLGSYIYNEQFFGPGTRLTVL.

Details on this clonotype: A read error is possible here, since a much larger clone lies one base away. The chain carries TRBV7-3 and TRBJ2-5; no clear D gene. Germline CDR1 reads SGHTA; CDR2 reads FQGTGA. Between the trimmed V and J ends, which lost 0 bases and 0 bases, there was a span of 2 bases. CDR3 length: 13 residues. CDR3 in DNA: TGTGCCAGCAGCTTAACGTACCAAGAGACCCAGTACTTC. Residues: CASSLTYQETQYF.

This clonotype was detected many times. The J gene is TRBJ2-3, the V gene TRBV5-1; TRBD2 matches 10 bases. With 3 bases clipped from V and 2 bases from J, the junction kept 6 bases outside the gene matches. This CDR3 comprises 16 residues. The germline CDR1 and CDR2 sequences are SGHRS and YFSETQ. The CDR3 bases are TGCGCCAGCAGCTCAAGGACTAGCGGCCCCACAGATACGCAGTATTTT. This sequence encodes CASSSRTSGPTDTQYF.

This clonotype was seen a handful of times. This chain joins TRBV7-9 and TRBJ1-4; D possibly corresponds to TRBD1 (6 bases). Germline V gene data show CDR1 as SEHNR and CDR2 as FQNEAQ (reference sequence). This CDR3 region has 14 residues. The V end was cut by 8 bases, the J end by 7 bases, with 17 bases between. The CDR3 loop is CASGEQGVFEKLFF. The CDR3 DNA reads as TGTGCCAGCGGGGAACAGGGCGTTTTTGAAAAACTGTTTTTT.

This clonotype was counted ten times or more. The V gene is TRBV2, the J gene TRBJ2-5; TRBD2 matches at 8 bases. This CDR3 region has 17 residues. Trimming cost V 1 base and J 2 bases; bases outside gene matches: 9. Germline loops: CDR1 SNHLY, CDR2 FYNNEI. The CDR3 loop reads CASSEGTAGGRQETQYF. As DNA, the CDR3 is TGTGCCAGCAGTGAAGGAACTGCGGGAGGAAGGCAAGAGACCCAGTACTTC.

This clonotype showed up many times. The chain uses TRBV2 and TRBJ2-7; no definite D call. The CDR3 covers 14 residues. CDR1 and CDR2 from the germline V gene are SNHLY and FYNNEI. Trimming left V 4 bases short and J 2 bases short, with 12 bases between. The CDR3 DNA reads TGTGCCAGCAGTGTACGTGGCAGTACCTACGAGCAGTACTTC. Encoded protein: CASSVRGSTYEQYF.

The genes are TRBV6-6 and TRBJ2-1; TRBD1 might be the D (5 bases). V lost 2 bases to trimming and J lost 5 bases, with 19 bases between them. This CDR3 has 17 residues. Germline CDR1 is MNHNY and CDR2 is SVGAGI (reference sequence). This CDR3 is CASSYATVRQGDNEQFF. CDR3 nucleotides: TGTGCCAGCAGTTACGCGACCGTCCGGCAGGGCGACAATGAGCAGTTCTTC.

The chain combines TRBV3-1 with TRBJ2-7; weak D call: TRBD2 (5 bases). Germline CDR1 reads LGHDT; CDR2 reads YNNKEL (reference sequence). The CDR3 length is 14 residues. The V and J ends lost 4 bases and 3 bases respectively, with 13 bases between them. The CDR3 region is CASSPDYGVYEQYF. CDR3 DNA sequence: TGTGCCAGCAGCCCAGACTACGGAGTCTACGAGCAGTACTTC.

This clonotype was picked up many times. This chain uses TRBV7-2 with TRBJ2-3; D possibly corresponds to TRBD1 (5 bases). Looked up from germline, CDR1 is SGHTA and CDR2 is FQGNSA. The CDR3 loop spans 15 amino acids. V lost 4 bases, J lost 0 bases, and 11 bases lay in between. Written as DNA, the CDR3 is TGTGCCAGCAGCTCGGACAAAAGGAGCACAGATACGCAGTATTTT. Amino acids: CASSSDKRSTDTQYF.